This TCR beta chain was observed in a study of early T cells in non-severe SARS-CoV-2 infection. The overall study: Bulk RNA taken from unsorted whole blood was sequenced, leaving chains unpaired. Study conclusions and caveats: CD4 and private specificities were missed by VDJdb matching, which favored anti-spike CD8 responses.

The library protocol tagged individual cDNA molecules with unique molecular identifiers. From the 5' RACE reads, TCRdb called clonotypes with MiXCR, one entry per CDR3 protein. The profile covers 64,000 or so distinct CDR3 sequences, with roughly 14% appearing a single time and 4% to 5% taken by the ten largest. The CDR3 is 14 residues long. Trimming cost V 5 bases and J 1 base, with 15 bases left between them. Germline V gene lookup returns CDR1 SQVTM and CDR2 ANQGSEA. This clonotype was counted between two and nine times. The antigen is undetermined. The TCR originated in an adult who was a healthcare worker with PCR-confirmed SARS-CoV-2 infection or an uninfected control (not recorded which). This chain links TRBV29-1 with TRBJ2-7; possibly TRBD1 for D (8 bases). The sample taken for sequencing was whole blood. CDR3 DNA: TGCAGCGTTTTGAAGCGGGACAGGTCCTACGAGCAGTACTTC. As protein: CSVLKRDRSYEQYF.